The clone carrying this TCR beta chain appeared a few times. Its antigen is still unknown. Via MiXCR, TCRdb re-called the RT-PCR reads, giving one row per CDR3 protein. This table holds about 700,000 distinct CDR3 sequences, 11% to 15% found once. Trimming left V 6 bases short and J 3 bases short, with 24 bases between. Germline assignment: CDR1 MDHEN and CDR2 SYDVKM. The CDR3 has 17 amino acids. The data belong to a study of response to subunit inactivated influenza vaccine. Study-wide findings and caveats: The authors suggested that few new T cells are recruited per seasonal influenza vaccination.

The clonotype was recovered from a man over 45 who received an inactivated influenza vaccine. The chain is built from TRBV28 and TRBJ2-7; D could derive from TRBD1 or TRBD2 (5 bases each). The sample was PBMCs from blood, taken 14 days before vaccination. Written as DNA, the CDR3 is TGTGCCAGCAGCGACGTGGTTTTGGGGGATGTTAACTACGAGCAGTACTTC. It codes for CASSDVVLGDVNYEQYF.